These 17 T cell receptor beta chains originate from one sample sequenced in a study of CD8 T cells in Susac syndrome. With random hexamers, roughly 0.45 to 1 ug RNA was reverse transcribed. TCRdb re-analysed the immunoSEQ multiplex PCR reads in MiXCR, keeping a single row per CDR3 protein. The table records about 200,000 distinct CDR3 sequences, over 85% of them present only once. Input material: CD4+ T cells from PBMCs. These receptors were collected from a human donor in good health.

The rearrangement joins TRBV20-1 to TRBJ2-5; 8 nucleotides agree with TRBD2. The CDR3 is made up of 14 amino acids. Germline V CDR1 and CDR2: DFQATT, SNEGSKA (reference sequence). V lost 4 bases and J lost 2; bases outside the gene matches: 6. The CDR3 DNA reads as TGCAGTGCTACGGGCGGGGGGAATCAAGAGACCCAGTACTTC. Protein: CSATGGGNQETQYF.

This sequence joins TRBV7-2 and TRBJ2-7, with 8 positions matching TRBD1. J gave up 6 bases and V 4 bases, and 5 bases lay outside the gene matches. This CDR3 region has 13 residues. CDR1 and CDR2 from the germline V gene are SGHTA and FQGNSA. The CDR3 spells CASSSDRVLEQYF. The CDR3 DNA reads as TGTGCCAGCAGCTCGGACAGGGTACTCGAGCAGTACTTC.

The chain couples TRBV9 to TRBJ2-5, with 7 bases matching TRBD1. V lost 6 bases to trimming and J lost 5 bases; unmatched junction nucleotides: 10. Looked up from germline, CDR1 is SGDLS and CDR2 is YYNGEE. The CDR3 sequence is 14 residues long. The chain's CDR3 is CASNRQGDIETQYF. The CDR3 DNA follows: TGTGCCAGCAATAGACAGGGCGATATTGAGACCCAGTACTTC.

V gene TRBV15 combines with J gene TRBJ2-5; tentatively, D is TRBD2 (6 bases). Deletions cut 0 bases from V and 2 bases from J, with 16 bases between. The germline V gene encodes CDR1 LNHNV and CDR2 YYDKDF (reference sequence). This CDR3 contains 17 residues. The CDR3 region has the DNA TGTGCCACCAGCAGAGATGGCGGGGCCCAATGGCAAGAGACCCAGTACTTC. Protein: CATSRDGGAQWQETQYF. Combining the CDR3 with reference TRBV15 and TRBJ2-5 gives the whole variable domain DAMVIQNPRYQVTQFGKPVTLSCSQTLNHNVMYWYQQKSSQAPKLLFHYYDKDFNNEADTPDNFQSRRPNTSFCFLDIRSPGLGDTAMYLCATSRDGGAQWQETQYFGPGTRLLVL.

This chain joins TRBV29-1 and TRBJ1-5, with a possible D match to TRBD1 (6 bases). There are 14 residues in the CDR3. CDR1 is SQVTM, CDR2 ANQGSEA, per germline. Trimming left V 4 bases short and J 3 bases short, with 13 bases between. Here the CDR3 DNA reads TGCAGCGTTGCGAGACAGGTATACAATCAGCCCCAGCATTTT. Its protein is CSVARQVYNQPQHF.

The chain joins TRBV6-4 to TRBJ2-4; no firm D call. This CDR3 spans 13 amino acids. Germline CDR1 MRHNA, CDR2 SNTAGT. Trimming stripped 5 bases from V and 9 bases from J, with 14 bases between. For the CDR3, the DNA is TGTGCCAGCAGTCCAACGGACGGCACCATTCAGTACTTC. Encoded protein: CASSPTDGTIQYF.

J is TRBJ2-3 and V is TRBV6-1, with unresolved D. The V and J ends lost 0 bases and 6 bases respectively, with 16 bases between them. The V gene's germline CDR1 is MNHNS and CDR2 SASEGT. CDR3 length: 16 residues. The DNA of the CDR3 is TGTGCCAGCAGTGAAGCCGGCGACGCCGCCGCGGATACGCAGTATTTT. Protein sequence: CASSEAGDAAADTQYF.

The J gene is TRBJ2-1, the V gene TRBV28; D is perhaps TRBD1 or TRBD2 (6 bases each). V was cut by 8 bases and J by 12 bases, with 20 bases left in between. This CDR3 is 13 amino acids long. Germline V gives CDR1 MDHEN, CDR2 SYDVKM. The CDR3 is CASENTRGLRQFF. The CDR3 region has the DNA TGTGCCAGCGAAAATACCCGGGGGCTTCGGCAGTTCTTC.

The chain uses TRBV6-6 and TRBJ2-7; D gene ambiguous. Trimming cost V 6 bases and J 1 base, with 4 bases left between them. CDR3 length equals 11 residues. Germline assignment: CDR1 MNHNY and CDR2 SVGAGI (reference sequence). The chain's CDR3 is CASRGSYEQYV. CDR3 DNA sequence: TGTGCCAGCAGGGGATCCTACGAGCAGTACGTC.

The V and J genes are TRBV18 and TRBJ2-1; no clear D gene. This CDR3 comprises 12 residues. V was clipped by 3 bases and J by 7 bases, with 7 bases between them. Germline V CDR1 and CDR2: KGHSH, LQKENI. The CDR3 reads CASSPARNEQFF. Written as DNA, the CDR3 is TGTGCCAGCTCACCGGCCAGGAATGAGCAGTTCTTC.

J is TRBJ1-4 and V is TRBV7-2, with D perhaps TRBD1 (6 bases). CDR1 and CDR2 (germline): SGHTA, FQGNSA. This CDR3 comprises 14 residues. Trimming took 6 bases from V and 7 from J, leaving 15 bases between them. The CDR3 is CASRRGGSSEKLFF. The CDR3 DNA follows: TGTGCCAGCAGAAGAGGGGGTTCGTCTGAAAAACTGTTTTTT.

V is TRBV18 and J is TRBJ1-2; D is possibly TRBD1 (6 bases). With 6 bases removed from V and 6 bases from J, the gap between germline ends came to 14 bases. Germline V gene data show CDR1 as KGHSH and CDR2 as LQKENI. The CDR3 length is 13 residues. The CDR3 coding sequence is TGTGCCAGCTCTACCAATTCAGGGGATGGCTACACCTTC. It specifies CASSTNSGDGYTF.

The chain employs TRBV20-1 and TRBJ2-3, with unresolved D. CDR3 size: 14 residues. Germline V gene sequence: CDR1 DFQATT, CDR2 SNEGSKA (reference sequence). V dropped 6 bases and J dropped 0 bases, with 13 bases sitting between them. CDR3 DNA sequence: TGCAGTGCCGGAGAGCCTAGGAGCACAGATACGCAGTATTTT. This gives the protein CSAGEPRSTDTQYF.

The rearrangement joins TRBV15 to TRBJ2-1; 9 bases line up with TRBD2. The CDR3 is 17 amino acids. From germline, CDR1 is LNHNV and CDR2 YYDKDF (reference sequence). J lost 3 bases, V lost 0 bases, and 6 bases had no gene match. CDR3 nucleotide sequence: TGTGCCACCAGCAGAGATGTGCGGGAGGGTTACTACAATGAGCAGTTCTTC. Residues: CATSRDVREGYYNEQFF.

V is TRBV9 and J is TRBJ2-7, with a tentative D call TRBD2 (6 bases). The CDR3 consists of 14 residues. Germline loops: CDR1 SGDLS, CDR2 YYNGEE. Trimming removed 4 bases from V and 4 bases from J, with 15 bases in between. The CDR3 loop reads CASSYPRTKYEQYV. Written as DNA, the CDR3 is TGTGCCAGCAGCTACCCTAGGACTAAATACGAGCAGTACGTC.

The chain is built from TRBV7-6 and TRBJ1-1; D may be TRBD1 (5 bases). V was trimmed by 4 bases and J by 3 bases, leaving 9 bases between them. The CDR3 contains 13 residues. Germline values: CDR1 SGHVS, CDR2 FNYEAQ. Here the CDR3 DNA reads TGTGCCAGCAGCTCGGGACCGGACACTGAAGCTTTCTTT. It specifies CASSSGPDTEAFF.

This chain uses TRBV4-1 with TRBJ2-1; the match to TRBD2 covers 10 bases. Germline V gives CDR1 MGHRA, CDR2 YSYEKL. Trimming cost V 8 bases and J 2 bases; bases outside gene matches: 9. The CDR3 extends over 16 amino acids. CDR3 coding DNA: TGCGCCAGCGGGGCTAGCGGGAGTTTGCCCTACAATGAGCAGTTCTTC. Encoded protein: CASGASGSLPYNEQFF.